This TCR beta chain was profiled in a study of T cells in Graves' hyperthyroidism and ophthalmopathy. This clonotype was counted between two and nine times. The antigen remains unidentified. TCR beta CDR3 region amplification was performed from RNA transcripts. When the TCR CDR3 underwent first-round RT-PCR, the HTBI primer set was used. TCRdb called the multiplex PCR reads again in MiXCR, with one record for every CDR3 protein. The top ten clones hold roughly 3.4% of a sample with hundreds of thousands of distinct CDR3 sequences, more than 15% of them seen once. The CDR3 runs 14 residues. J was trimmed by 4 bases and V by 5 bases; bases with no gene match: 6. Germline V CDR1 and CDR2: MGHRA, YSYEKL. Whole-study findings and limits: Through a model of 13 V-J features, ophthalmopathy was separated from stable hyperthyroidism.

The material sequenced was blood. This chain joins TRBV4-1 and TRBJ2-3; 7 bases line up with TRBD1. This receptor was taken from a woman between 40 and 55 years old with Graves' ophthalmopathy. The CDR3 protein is CASSKQQGADTQYF. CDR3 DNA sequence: TGCGCCAGCAGCAAACAGCAGGGGGCAGATACGCAGTATTTT.